This T cell receptor beta chain was profiled in a study of cytomegalovirus exposure and HLA in healthy donors. V lost 4 bases to trimming and J lost 3 bases; unmatched junction nucleotides: 13. The CDR3 has 16 residues. The germline V gene encodes CDR1 SGHNT and CDR2 YYREEE (reference sequence). The PCR made use of 60 Vbeta and 13 Jbeta primers. Libraries were prepared by immunoSEQ multiplex PCR; TCRdb keeps only in-frame clonotypes and omits some of them. The sample has approximately 100,000 clones, about 68% seen once. V usage is TRBV5-4 and J usage is TRBJ2-7; TRBD1 matches at 7 bases. The sequence was collected from a male donor in good health and CMV-seropositive. Sequenced input: PBMCs. This CDR3 is CASSRDRDQVGYEQYF. Here the CDR3 DNA reads TGTGCCAGCAGCCGCGACAGGGACCAAGTGGGCTACGAGCAGTACTTC.